The 23 T cell receptor beta chains in this list originate from one sample, sequenced in a study of blood T cell repertoires in COVID-19. TCRdb's copy holds only in-frame clones and misses some; the assay was immunoSEQ multiplex PCR. The table includes about 21,000 clones, roughly 83% detected once. The sample comprised peripheral blood. The receptor set was obtained from a middle-aged man with acute or convalescent COVID-19.

DNA for the CDR3: TGTGCCTGGAGTGTATCTAACAATTCACCCCTCCACTTT. This codes for CAWSVSNNSPLHF. The chain is built from TRBV30 and TRBJ1-6; D uncertain. The CDR3 is 13 residues long. Looked up from germline, CDR1 is GTSNPN and CDR2 is SVGIG (reference sequence). V was clipped by 0 bases and J by 7 bases, with 7 bases between them.

This clone was seen only a few times. Other nucleotide sequences from this sample produce the same CDR3. The genes are TRBV11-2 and TRBJ1-1; 8 nucleotides line up with TRBD1. V lost 5 bases and J lost 3; bases outside the gene matches: 2. The CDR3 totals 13 residues. Germline V gene data show CDR1 as SGHAT and CDR2 as FQNNGV. CDR3 protein: CASSPDRDTEAFF. In DNA form, the CDR3 reads TGTGCCAGCAGCCCGGACAGGGACACTGAAGCTTTCTTT.

The V and J genes are TRBV28 and TRBJ1-1; TRBD1 might be the D (6 bases). Per germline, CDR1 MDHEN and CDR2 SYDVKM. V was shortened by 4 bases and J by 0 bases, with 9 bases between the two germline ends. The CDR3 is 14 amino acids. The CDR3 DNA reads TGTGCCAGCAGTTCTACAGGGATGAACACTGAAGCTTTCTTT. This codes for CASSSTGMNTEAFF.

V usage is TRBV11-2 and J usage is TRBJ1-3; 8 positions match TRBD1. This CDR3 region has 13 residues. Germline values: CDR1 SGHAT, CDR2 FQNNGV. The junction had 4 bases not matched to a gene; V was cut back by 5 bases and J by 7 bases. The CDR3 DNA reads TGTGCCAGCAGCGTGGACAGGGCGAACACCATATATTTT. It yields the protein CASSVDRANTIYF.

The J gene is TRBJ1-5, the V gene TRBV5-5, with D perhaps matching TRBD1 (6 bases). The germline CDR1 and CDR2 sequences are SGHKS and YYEKEE (reference sequence). V gave up 4 bases and J gave up 6 bases, with 20 bases separating them. CDR3 length: 16 amino acids. For the CDR3, the DNA is TGTGCCAGCAGCAAGGACAAGGGGGGGGATAGTCAGCCCCAGCATTTT. The encoded protein is CASSKDKGGDSQPQHF.

The genes are TRBV5-8 and TRBJ2-7, with D maybe TRBD1 (5 bases). This CDR3 has 14 residues. V lost 0 bases, J lost 3 bases, and 10 bases lay in between. Germline values: CDR1 SGHTS, CDR2 YDEGEE. CDR3 nucleotide sequence: TGTGCCAGCAGCTTGGGGCAGGGAAACTACGAGCAGTACTTC. It specifies CASSLGQGNYEQYF.

This rearrangement joins TRBV29-1 to TRBJ1-1, with a possible D match to TRBD1 (5 bases). The CDR3 consists of 12 residues. V lost 4 bases and J 0 bases, leaving 6 bases between the germline ends. In germline, CDR1 is SQVTM, CDR2 ANQGSEA. The DNA of the CDR3 is TGCAGCGTTGGACAGCTGAACACTGAAGCTTTCTTT. This codes for CSVGQLNTEAFF. Full variable domain (rest looked up from reference TRBV29-1 and TRBJ1-1): SAVISQKPSRDICQRGTSLTIQCQVDSQVTMMFWYRQQPGQSLTLIATANQGSEATYESGFVIDKFPISRPNLTFSTLTVSNMSPEDSSIYLCSVGQLNTEAFFGQGTRLTVV.

The chain carries TRBV9 and TRBJ1-2; possibly TRBD1 for D (6 bases). The germline V gene has CDR1 SGDLS and CDR2 YYNGEE. V dropped 0 bases and J dropped 3 bases, with 15 bases sitting between them. The CDR3 consists of 16 residues. The CDR3 region has the DNA TGTGCCAGCAGCGTAGCTTTGGGCGGGGGCCACTATGGCTACACCTTC. This encodes CASSVALGGGHYGYTF.

The chain has TRBV3-1 (or the pseudogene TRBV3-2) and TRBJ2-3, with TRBD2 identical over 9 bases. This CDR3 comprises 17 residues. Per the germline V gene, CDR1 is LGHDT and CDR2 is YNNKEL (reference sequence). J was trimmed by 4 bases and V by 1 base; bases with no gene match: 9. DNA for the CDR3: TGTGCCAGCAGCCAAGTTGCGTCTAGCGGGACGGCAGATACGCAGTATTTT. Its protein product is CASSQVASSGTADTQYF.

This chain connects TRBV12-5 to TRBJ1-1; D perhaps matches TRBD1 (6 bases). The CDR3 contains 13 residues. The germline CDR1 and CDR2 sequences are LGHNT and FRNRAP. The V end was cut by 6 bases, the J end by 5 bases, with 13 bases between. CDR3 amino acids: CASGPQGKTEAFF. The CDR3 nucleotides are TGTGCTAGTGGCCCACAGGGTAAAACTGAAGCTTTCTTT.

The rearrangement links TRBV30 to TRBJ1-1; the D gene is possibly TRBD1 (6 bases). This CDR3 is 13 amino acids long. V lost 2 bases and J 5 bases, leaving 12 bases between the germline ends. Germline CDR1 reads GTSNPN; CDR2 reads SVGIG (reference sequence). CDR3 nucleotide sequence: TGTGCCTGGAGTTCACAGGGCTCTACTGAAGCTTTCTTT. Its translation: CAWSSQGSTEAFF.

V and J are TRBV24-1 and TRBJ1-5; D remains ambiguous. The length of the CDR3 is 14 residues. Between the trimmed V and J ends, which lost 5 bases and 0 bases, there was a span of 7 bases. Germline loops: CDR1 KGHDR, CDR2 SFDVKD. The CDR3, as DNA: TGTGCCACCAGTGGTCAGAATAGCAATCAGCCCCAGCATTTT. Amino acid sequence: CATSGQNSNQPQHF.

This clone has just one count. This chain connects TRBV27 to TRBJ1-5; possibly TRBD1 for D (5 bases). Trimming stripped 7 bases from V and 0 bases from J, with 10 bases between. This CDR3 is built from 14 residues. The germline CDR1 and CDR2 sequences are MNHEY and SMNVEV (reference sequence). CDR3 sequence (DNA): TGTGCCAGCAAAGGGGAAGATAGCAATCAGCCCCAGCATTTT. It translates to CASKGEDSNQPQHF.

The rearrangement uses TRBV5-5 and TRBJ2-7; 13 bases agree with TRBD2. The CDR3 contains 16 residues. Per germline, CDR1 SGHKS and CDR2 YYEKEE (reference sequence). Trimming cost V 3 bases and J 2 bases; bases outside gene matches: 5. In DNA, the CDR3 is TGTGCCAGCAGCTCGGGACTAGCGGGAAAGGCCTACGAGCAGTACTTC. Translating it yields CASSSGLAGKAYEQYF. The whole variable domain, filled in from reference TRBV5-5 and TRBJ2-7, reads DAGVTQSPTHLIKTRGQQVTLRCSPISGHKSVSWYQQVLGQGPQFIFQYYEKEERGRGNFPDRFSARQFPNYSSELNVNALLLGDSALYLCASSSGLAGKAYEQYFGPGTRLTVT.

The V gene is TRBV7-9, the J gene TRBJ2-2, with D tentatively TRBD2 (6 bases). V lost 0 bases to trimming and J lost 5 bases, with 13 bases between them. Germline V lookup: CDR1 SEHNR, CDR2 FQNEAQ (reference sequence). This CDR3 comprises 16 residues. CDR3 sequence: CASSLAPSGRTGELFF. In nucleotides, the CDR3 is TGTGCCAGCAGCTTAGCCCCGAGTGGGAGGACCGGGGAGCTGTTTTTT.

V usage is TRBV5-1 and J usage is TRBJ2-3; D might be TRBD1 (6 bases). The length of the CDR3 is 14 residues. V was clipped by 4 bases and J by 2 bases, with 11 bases between them. CDR1 is SGHRS, CDR2 YFSETQ, per germline. The CDR3 nucleotides read TGCGCCAGCAGCATACAGGGCCACACAGATACGCAGTATTTT. It is translated as CASSIQGHTDTQYF.

V usage is TRBV9 and J usage is TRBJ1-5, with TRBD1 matching over 10 bases. V was pared by 2 bases and J by 6 bases, with 8 bases of the junction left unmatched. This CDR3 is built from 16 residues. Germline CDR1 is SGDLS and CDR2 is YYNGEE. CDR3 in DNA: TGTGCCAGCAGCGTCAGGACAGGGGGGATCTTTCAGCCCCAGCATTTT. It encodes CASSVRTGGIFQPQHF.

As concerns this clone: The sample has other DNA sequences that encode this CDR3 too. The V call is TRBV5-1, the J call TRBJ1-2; 8 bases agree with TRBD1. This CDR3 has 14 residues. CDR1 and CDR2 (germline): SGHRS, YFSETQ. V dropped 0 bases and J dropped 7; count of bases not matched to a gene: 5. For the CDR3, the DNA is TGCGCCAGCAGCTTGGCCGGGACAGGTGGTGGCTACACCTTC. Its protein product is CASSLAGTGGGYTF.

The chain recombines TRBV5-8 with TRBJ1-5; 7 bases line up with TRBD1. The V gene's germline CDR1 is SGHTS and CDR2 YDEGEE. V was pared by 4 bases and J by 9 bases, with 16 bases of the junction left unmatched. This CDR3 has 16 amino acids. Written as DNA, the CDR3 is TGTGCCAGCAGCGAGGATATACAGGGGTCGGCAGGGCCCCAGCATTTT. Protein product: CASSEDIQGSAGPQHF.

This clone appeared once. The chain joins TRBV7-8 to TRBJ2-7; TRBD2 agrees at 11 bases. Germline V gene data show CDR1 as SGHVS and CDR2 as FQNEAQ. CDR3 length: 16 amino acids. Germline trimming cut 5 bases from V and 5 bases from J; bases unmatched to any gene: 11. CDR3 sequence: CASSLLGSGRVHEQYF. The CDR3 nucleotides are TGTGCCAGCAGCCTCTTAGGTAGCGGGAGGGTTCACGAGCAGTACTTC.

The table lists this clone with a count of one. The V call is TRBV5-1, the J call TRBJ2-3, with 10 bases that match TRBD1. J gave up 2 bases and V 9 bases, and 6 bases lay outside the gene matches. From germline, CDR1 is SGHRS and CDR2 YFSETQ. The CDR3 is made up of 14 amino acids. CDR3 region: CATGTGAFTDTQYF. CDR3 sequence (DNA): TGCGCCACCGGGACAGGGGCTTTCACAGATACGCAGTATTTT.

In its sample, this clone was seen a few times. CDR3 residues: CASSLRDGGQETQYF. The CDR3 nucleotides are TGCGCCAGCAGCTTGCGGGATGGTGGCCAAGAGACCCAGTACTTC. The rearrangement uses TRBV5-1 and TRBJ2-5, with a tentative D call TRBD2 (5 bases). The CDR3 runs to 15 residues. Germline lookup yields CDR1 SGHRS and CDR2 YFSETQ. V gave up 1 base and J gave up 1 base, with 11 bases separating them.

There are a few counts of this clone. V usage is TRBV5-1 and J usage is TRBJ2-2, with TRBD1 matching 8 bases. The CDR3 runs to 15 residues. Germline trimming cut 6 bases from V and 5 bases from J; bases unmatched to any gene: 9. CDR1 and CDR2 from the germline V gene are SGHRS and YFSETQ. The CDR3 loop is CASNRGQEPTGELFF. The DNA for the CDR3 is TGCGCCAGCAACAGGGGACAGGAACCTACCGGGGAGCTGTTTTTT.